Below, 27 T cell receptor beta chains from the same sample are listed, as sequenced in a study of human T cells and chemical hapten exposure. MiXCR, applied by TCRdb to the RACE reads, yields one record per CDR3 protein. The table lists around 95,000 distinct CDR3 sequences, 10% to 14% of them singletons. Documented time point: pre-sensitization, week 0. Treatment specified: therapeutic diphenylcyclopropenone sensitization with weekly scalp DPC. The source was whole blood, collected in connection with sensitization to the hapten diphenylcyclopropenone (DPC). These receptors all come from a woman aged 55-70 years with alopecia areata. Some clones in this sample may be carry-over from other donors' samples.

This clonotype showed up just a few times. The V call is TRBV12-3 or TRBV12-4, the J call TRBJ1-4, with TRBD1 identical over 8 bases. V was clipped by 5 bases and J by 10 bases; unmatched bases: 9. The length of the CDR3 is 14 residues. As DNA, the CDR3 is TGTGCCAGCAGTCCGGGACAGGCTATAGGAAAACTGTTTTTT. Translating it yields CASSPGQAIGKLFF.

This clonotype was counted a few times. The rearrangement links TRBV10-1 to TRBJ2-1; TRBD2 matches 9 bases. Trimming removed 0 bases from V and 9 bases from J; junction bases left unmatched: 6. Germline V gives CDR1 WNHNN, CDR2 SYGVQD (reference sequence). The length of the CDR3 is 15 residues. The CDR3 loop reads CASSESAGGLGEQFF. In DNA form, the CDR3 reads TGCGCCAGCAGTGAGTCTGCGGGGGGGCTCGGTGAGCAGTTCTTC.

The table lists this clonotype with many counts. The chain couples TRBV18 to TRBJ1-5, with 7 bases matching TRBD1. The CDR3 is made up of 18 amino acids. CDR1 is KGHSH and CDR2 is LQKENI in the germline V gene. V was pared by 4 bases and J by 6 bases, with 18 bases of the junction left unmatched. The CDR3 DNA is TGTGCCAGCTCACTCTATTCCAGCGCAGGGGGTGAGGGTCAGCCCCAGCATTTT. Its translation: CASSLYSSAGGEGQPQHF.

V and J are TRBV18 and TRBJ2-7; TRBD2 matches at 8 bases. The CDR3 is made up of 15 amino acids. Per the germline V gene, CDR1 is KGHSH and CDR2 is LQKENI. V was pared by 4 bases and J by 3 bases, with 8 bases of the junction left unmatched. The DNA of the CDR3 is TGTGCCAGCTCACGTCCGGGACTAGAGGGCTACGAGCAGTACTTC. It yields the protein CASSRPGLEGYEQYF.

There are many counts of this clonotype. V and J are TRBV10-2 and TRBJ2-2; TRBD1 aligns across 10 bases. Germline CDR1 reads WSHSY; CDR2 reads SAAADI. V lost 6 bases, J lost 7 bases, and 8 bases stayed unmatched. The CDR3 covers 15 residues. For the CDR3, the DNA is TGCGCCAGCAGAGCGACAGGGGGCGGCGGCGGGGAGCTGTTTTTT. This encodes CASRATGGGGGELFF.

The chain combines TRBV7-3 with TRBJ1-6, with 9 bases identical to TRBD1. This CDR3 is 15 amino acids long. Germline CDR1 is SGHTA and CDR2 is FQGTGA. The V and J ends lost 5 bases and 6 bases, in that order; junction bases with no gene match: 5. CDR3 residues: CASSTPGQGNSPLHF. The CDR3 nucleotides are TGTGCCAGCAGCACGCCGGGACAGGGTAATTCACCCCTCCACTTT.

This clonotype was counted ten times or more. The V call is TRBV10-3, the J call TRBJ2-7, with 7 positions matching TRBD2. This CDR3 has 15 residues. Germline assignment: CDR1 ENHRY and CDR2 SYGVKD. V was pared by 3 bases and J by 4 bases, with 9 bases of the junction left unmatched. The CDR3: CAISDSGSAKYEQYF. The CDR3 nucleotides read TGTGCCATCAGTGATAGCGGGTCCGCGAAATACGAGCAGTACTTC.

This clonotype was recorded many times. CDR3 protein: CASSHNYRDRYNEQYF. The CDR3 DNA reads TGTGCCAGCAGCCATAACTACCGGGACAGGTATAACGAGCAGTACTTC. The chain joins TRBV7-6 to TRBJ2-7; TRBD1 aligns across 8 bases. V lost 5 bases, J lost 5 bases, and 14 bases stayed unmatched. CDR1 SGHVS and CDR2 FNYEAQ come from the germline V gene. This CDR3 has 16 residues.

The chain employs TRBV12-3 or TRBV12-4 and TRBJ1-1; D ambiguous. This CDR3 has 14 amino acids. V lost 2 bases and J 7 bases, leaving 14 bases between the germline ends. The DNA of the CDR3 is TGTGCCAGCAGTTTACGGGCTGTGTCCCATGAAGCTTTCTTT. Protein sequence: CASSLRAVSHEAFF.

V usage is TRBV3-1 and J usage is TRBJ2-5; D is uncertain. Germline values: CDR1 LGHDT, CDR2 YNNKEL (reference sequence). V was cut by 1 base and J by 1 base, with 1 base left in between. CDR3 length: 12 residues. The CDR3 DNA follows: TGTGCCAGCAGCCAAGGCCAAGAGACCCAGTACTTC. Protein product: CASSQGQETQYF.

This clonotype was detected ten times or more. The chain has TRBV6-1 and TRBJ1-2, with no clear D. V was trimmed by 5 bases and J by 4 bases, leaving 14 bases between them. The germline CDR1 and CDR2 sequences are MNHNS and SASEGT. The CDR3 has 14 amino acids. Written as DNA, the CDR3 is TGTGCCAGCAGTCTCCGGGTGGCGTTCTATGGCTACACCTTC. Protein product: CASSLRVAFYGYTF.

V is TRBV30 and J is TRBJ1-1; D gene unclear. In germline, CDR1 is GTSNPN, CDR2 SVGIG (reference sequence). Trimming removed 0 bases at V and 10 bases at J, with 15 bases between. This CDR3 has 13 amino acids. The CDR3 DNA reads as TGTGCCTGGAGTGTGCCGGAGCTCCAAGGAGCTTTCTTT. This codes for CAWSVPELQGAFF.

The table lists this clonotype with many counts. The genes are TRBV20-1 and TRBJ1-6, with D hard to call. The CDR3 length is 13 residues. From germline, CDR1 is DFQATT and CDR2 SNEGSKA (reference sequence). Trimming cost V 2 bases and J 13 bases, with 15 bases left between them. The DNA of the CDR3 is TGCAGTGCTAGATCCGGTAGGGATTGGCCCCTCCACTTT. Translated, it gives CSARSGRDWPLHF.

At least ten counts were recorded for this clonotype. V and J are TRBV18 and TRBJ1-1, with a possible D match to TRBD1 (5 bases). The V and J ends lost 0 bases and 3 bases respectively, with 11 bases between them. Germline lookup yields CDR1 KGHSH and CDR2 LQKENI. CDR3 size: 15 residues. CDR3 in amino acids: CASSPPSRADTEAFF. The CDR3 nucleotides are TGTGCCAGCTCACCACCCTCCAGGGCTGACACTGAAGCTTTCTTT.

The table lists this clonotype with many counts. V is TRBV7-3 and J is TRBJ1-1; 7 bases are a match to TRBD1. Germline V CDR1 and CDR2: SGHTA, FQGTGA. The CDR3 has 15 residues. The ends lost 3 bases at V and 3 bases at J; junction bases unmatched: 7. In nucleotides, the CDR3 is TGTGCCAGCAGCTTGACGGCAACAGGGGACACTGAAGCTTTCTTT. Translation gives CASSLTATGDTEAFF.

This clonotype appeared many times. The chain couples TRBV2 to TRBJ2-7; TRBD1 agrees at 7 bases. CDR3 length equals 15 residues. In germline, CDR1 is SNHLY, CDR2 FYNNEI. V lost 9 bases and J lost 5; bases outside the gene matches: 16. CDR3 sequence: CARDQPTTGPHEQYF. CDR3 nucleotide sequence: TGTGCCAGGGATCAACCGACGACAGGGCCCCACGAGCAGTACTTC. The full variable domain, its missing parts supplied by reference TRBV2 and TRBJ2-7, is EPEVTQTPSHQVTQMGQEVILRCVPISNHLYFYWYRQILGQKVEFLVSFYNNEISEKSEIFDDQFSVERPDGSNFTLKIRSTKLEDSAMYFCARDQPTTGPHEQYFGPGTRLTVT.

Ten or more counts support this clonotype. The J gene is TRBJ2-7, the V gene TRBV5-4; TRBD1 might be the D (5 bases). Germline loops: CDR1 SGHNT, CDR2 YYREEE (reference sequence). The ends were cut back, 5 bases at V and 5 bases at J, with 17 bases in the middle. The CDR3 contains 14 residues. The DNA for the CDR3 is TGTGCCAGCAGTCCGGGCAGGGCAATTAACGAGCAGTACTTC. Its translation: CASSPGRAINEQYF.

Only a few counts were recorded for this clonotype. The CDR3, as DNA: TGTGCCAGCAGCTTAGGGCCGAATGATATGAACACTGAAGCTTTCTTT. Amino acids: CASSLGPNDMNTEAFF. This chain connects TRBV7-8 to TRBJ1-1; D uncertain. Germline-derived CDR1 and CDR2 are SGHVS and FQNEAQ. V lost 1 base to trimming and J lost 0 bases, with 12 bases between them. The CDR3 totals 16 residues. Full variable domain (rest looked up from reference TRBV7-8 and TRBJ1-1): GAGVSQSPRYKVAKRGQDVALRCDPISGHVSLFWYQQALGQGPEFLTYFQNEAQLDKSGLPSDRFFAERPEGSVSTLKIQRTQQEDSAVYLCASSLGPNDMNTEAFFGQGTRLTVV.

The chain joins TRBV7-9 to TRBJ1-4, with a tentative D call TRBD1 (6 bases). Trimming removed 3 bases at V and 4 bases at J, with 12 bases between. From germline, CDR1 is SEHNR and CDR2 FQNEAQ (reference sequence). The CDR3 consists of 15 residues. The CDR3 loop reads CASSFLQGRNEKLFF. CDR3 DNA: TGTGCCAGCAGCTTCCTACAGGGTCGTAATGAAAAACTGTTTTTT.

This clonotype has a handful of counts. This sequence joins TRBV29-1 and TRBJ2-2; perhaps D is TRBD1 or TRBD2 (5 bases each). Deletions cut 5 bases from V and 0 bases from J, with 10 bases between. Germline CDR1 SQVTM, CDR2 ANQGSEA. The CDR3 length is 14 residues. Here the CDR3 DNA reads TGCAGCGTTAGAAGGGGAGCGAACACCGGGGAGCTGTTTTTT. Protein product: CSVRRGANTGELFF.

The rearrangement joins TRBV10-3 to TRBJ2-6; 8 bases are shared with TRBD1. J gave up 4 bases and V 6 bases, and 14 bases lay outside the gene matches. This CDR3 comprises 18 residues. The germline gives CDR1 ENHRY, CDR2 SYGVKD. The CDR3 is CAISEKDRVVSGANVLTF. The CDR3 nucleotides are TGTGCCATCAGCGAGAAGGACAGGGTCGTTTCCGGGGCCAACGTCCTGACTTTC.

This sequence joins TRBV20-1 and TRBJ2-3; 13 nucleotides align to TRBD2. CDR1 DFQATT and CDR2 SNEGSKA come from the germline V gene (reference sequence). V lost 5 bases, J lost 4 bases, and 6 bases stayed unmatched. The CDR3 is made up of 15 amino acids. CDR3 residues: CSALTSGGAADTQYF. DNA of the CDR3: TGCAGTGCTCTTACTAGCGGGGGGGCCGCAGATACGCAGTATTTT.

This clonotype came up many times. The chain combines TRBV20-1 with TRBJ1-6; no clear D. Germline assignment: CDR1 DFQATT and CDR2 SNEGSKA (reference sequence). Deletions cut 0 bases from V and 5 bases from J, with 5 bases between. The CDR3 contains 13 residues. The DNA of the CDR3 is TGCAGTGCTAGAGAGGTGGATAATTCACCCCTCCACTTT. Residues: CSAREVDNSPLHF.

The chain recombines TRBV24-1 with TRBJ2-2; D not resolved. The CDR3 loop spans 12 amino acids. Trimming took off 5 bases at V and 4 bases at J, with 4 bases between the two ends. In germline, CDR1 is KGHDR, CDR2 SFDVKD. The CDR3 DNA follows: TGTGCCACCAGTGTCGCCACCGGGGAGCTGTTTTTT. Protein sequence: CATSVATGELFF.

The chain links TRBV7-2 to TRBJ1-3, with 7 bases aligning to TRBD1. The CDR3 runs to 14 residues. Germline V lookup: CDR1 SGHTA, CDR2 FQGNSA. Trimming took 4 bases from V and 2 from J; bases not matched to a gene: 2. The chain's CDR3 is CASSSGTAGNTIYF. Written as DNA, the CDR3 is TGTGCCAGCAGCTCTGGGACAGCTGGAAACACCATATATTTT.

A single count supports this clonotype. The chain is built from TRBV29-1 and TRBJ2-7; 7 nucleotides line up with TRBD1. V dropped 3 bases and J dropped 0; count of bases not matched to a gene: 5. This CDR3 has 14 amino acids. Germline lookup yields CDR1 SQVTM and CDR2 ANQGSEA. The CDR3 spells CSVDSRQGSYEQYF. CDR3 in DNA: TGCAGCGTTGACAGTCGACAGGGCTCCTACGAGCAGTACTTC.

This sequence joins TRBV29-1 and TRBJ1-2, with D maybe TRBD1 (5 bases). CDR1 is SQVTM and CDR2 is ANQGSEA in the germline V gene. The V end lost 6 bases, the J end lost 3 bases, and 14 bases lay between the germline ends. The CDR3 has 13 residues. DNA of the CDR3: TGCAGCGTCGCGAAGCAGGGTCACTATGGCTACACCTTC. It is translated as CSVAKQGHYGYTF.